Presented here are 27 T cell receptor beta chains from one specimen sequenced in a study of PD-1 blockade in classical Hodgkin lymphoma. Here immunoSEQ multiplex PCR was the method, and the copy in TCRdb shows in-frame clones only, minus some. The data hold about 85,000 clones, with roughly 91% observed a single time. All trial patients relapsed after autologous stem cell transplantation. Specimen: peripheral blood mononuclear cells (PBMCs), collected before the second cycle of nivolumab. These receptors all come from a human donor with classical Hodgkin lymphoma.

As to this clone: In the same sample, other DNA sequences code for this CDR3. The CDR3 DNA reads as TGTGCCAGTAGTCTAGCGGGAGGCCCCTACGAGCAGTACTTC. It specifies CASSLAGGPYEQYF. The chain employs TRBV19 and TRBJ2-7; TRBD2 matches 11 bases. This CDR3 has 14 residues. Germline CDR1 is LNHDA and CDR2 is SQIVND (reference sequence). J was trimmed by 2 bases and V by 5 bases; bases with no gene match: 2.

This clone was counted once. V and J are TRBV7-6 and TRBJ1-4, with 8 bases fitting TRBD1. This CDR3 contains 15 residues. CDR1 and CDR2 from the germline V gene are SGHVS and FNYEAQ. V lost 3 bases, J lost 8 bases, and 8 bases stayed unmatched. The CDR3 region has the DNA TGTGCCAGCAGCTTCTACGGACAGGGCGGCGAAAAACTGTTTTTT. Its translation: CASSFYGQGGEKLFF.

V is TRBV10-3 and J is TRBJ2-2, with 11 bases matching TRBD1. The CDR3 extends over 14 amino acids. J was trimmed by 5 bases and V by 6 bases; bases with no gene match: 2. The germline gives CDR1 ENHRY, CDR2 SYGVKD. CDR3 region: CAIRRDRGTGELFF. The CDR3 nucleotides read TGTGCCATCAGGCGGGACAGGGGGACCGGGGAGCTGTTTTTT.

This clone showed up just a few times. The chain uses TRBV7-9 and TRBJ1-1; D not resolved. V dropped 6 bases and J dropped 3 bases, with 11 bases sitting between them. The CDR3 covers 13 residues. Germline V gives CDR1 SEHNR, CDR2 FQNEAQ (reference sequence). The CDR3 reads CASRQIRDTEAFF. Written as DNA, the CDR3 is TGTGCCAGCAGACAAATACGGGACACTGAAGCTTTCTTT.

This clone was seen only a few times. The chain uses TRBV27 and TRBJ1-1; D remains ambiguous. Germline V gene data show CDR1 as MNHEY and CDR2 as SMNVEV (reference sequence). The V end was cut by 5 bases, the J end by 1 base, with 11 bases between. The CDR3 is 14 residues long. The CDR3 sequence is CASSLRTENTEAFF. The DNA for the CDR3 is TGTGCCAGCAGTCTAAGGACGGAGAACACTGAAGCTTTCTTT.

The chain employs TRBV9 and TRBJ2-3, with 8 bases aligning to TRBD2. This CDR3 has 16 amino acids. Trimming removed 0 bases from V and 4 bases from J; junction bases left unmatched: 7. Germline V lookup: CDR1 SGDLS, CDR2 YYNGEE. Written as DNA, the CDR3 is TGTGCCAGCAGCGTAGAGCGAGCGGGAGTCTCAGATACGCAGTATTTT. Translation: CASSVERAGVSDTQYF.

CDR3 coding DNA: TGTGCAAGTCGCTTAGGGGTAGGTGGTGGGAGGCCCTCCCTGAAGGATGAGCAGTTCTTC. Encoded protein: CASRLGVGGGRPSLKDEQFF. V and J are TRBV12-2 and TRBJ2-1; the D call in the table, TRBD2, was not verified against the DNA. TRBV12-2 is given as a pseudogene. The CDR3 has 20 amino acids.

The chain joins TRBV4-1 to TRBJ2-7, with 10 bases fitting TRBD2. Trimming cost V 2 bases and J 1 base; bases outside gene matches: 2. Germline V gives CDR1 MGHRA, CDR2 YSYEKL. The CDR3 contains 15 residues. The CDR3 sequence is CASSQTSGTSYEQYF. The CDR3, as DNA: TGCGCCAGCAGCCAAACTAGCGGGACTTCCTACGAGCAGTACTTC.

The chain links TRBV10-2 to TRBJ1-5; no firm D call. CDR1 is WSHSY and CDR2 is SAAADI in the germline V gene. The CDR3 runs 15 residues. V shed 4 bases and J shed 1 base, with 11 bases lying between them. CDR3 bases: TGCGCCAGCAGTGTGGTAGGGAGGAGCAATCAGCCCCAGCATTTT. Translating gives CASSVVGRSNQPQHF.

CDR3 residues: CASTYPEDGSGSAFF. CDR3 DNA: TGCGCCAGCACATACCCGGAAGACGGTAGTGGTAGCGCTTTCTTT. V gene TRBV5-1 combines with J gene TRBJ1-1; D unresolved. The V gene lost 6 bases and the J gene lost 11 bases, with 26 bases spanning the gap. Germline V gene data show CDR1 as SGHRS and CDR2 as YFSETQ. CDR3 length: 15 amino acids. Supplemented by reference TRBV5-1 and TRBJ1-1, the full variable domain reads KAGVTQTPRYLIKTRGQQVTLSCSPISGHRSVSWYQQTPGQGLQFLFEYFSETQRNKGNFPGRFSGRQFSNSRSEMNVSTLELGDSALYLCASTYPEDGSGSAFFGQGTRLTVV.

The chain employs TRBV5-4 and TRBJ2-7, with D uncertain. Trimming cost V 0 bases and J 2 bases, with 15 bases left between them. The CDR3 is 16 amino acids. Germline CDR1 is SGHNT and CDR2 is YYREEE (reference sequence). The CDR3 sequence: CASSLEPGVFTYEQYF. In DNA form, the CDR3 reads TGTGCCAGCAGCTTGGAGCCAGGCGTTTTTACCTACGAGCAGTACTTC.

The chain recombines TRBV5-6 with TRBJ1-2; possibly TRBD1 for D (5 bases). The CDR3 length is 13 residues. Looked up from germline, CDR1 is SGHDT and CDR2 is YYEEEE. Trimming took off 0 bases at V and 6 bases at J, with 9 bases between the two ends. CDR3 loop: CASSLEGRDGYTF. CDR3 coding DNA: TGTGCCAGCAGCTTGGAGGGGAGGGATGGCTACACCTTC.

The genes are TRBV19 and TRBJ1-4; D call uncertain. The V end was cut by 5 bases, the J end by 5 bases, with 18 bases between. From germline, CDR1 is LNHDA and CDR2 SQIVND (reference sequence). The CDR3 spans 16 residues. The CDR3 DNA follows: TGTGCCAGTAGTCCAAAGCTAGGGAGGCTAAATGAAAAACTGTTTTTT. This gives the protein CASSPKLGRLNEKLFF.

The chain employs TRBV27 and TRBJ2-3; D tentatively fits TRBD1 or TRBD2 (5 bases each). V lost 4 bases, J lost 5 bases, and 25 bases lay in between. The CDR3 runs to 18 residues. The germline V gene encodes CDR1 MNHEY and CDR2 SMNVEV (reference sequence). The CDR3 reads CASSSPRSFSGRGDTQYF. In DNA form, the CDR3 reads TGTGCCAGCAGTTCCCCCCGGAGTTTTTCAGGGAGAGGAGATACGCAGTATTTT.

The chain joins TRBV2 to TRBJ1-2; no definite D call. From germline, CDR1 is SNHLY and CDR2 FYNNEI. CDR3 size: 13 residues. Trimming cost V 2 bases and J 8 bases, with 12 bases left between them. The CDR3 nucleotides read TGTGCCAGCAGTGAAAACGAACTGAAGGGCTACACCTTC. Its protein is CASSENELKGYTF.

V is TRBV6-1 and J is TRBJ2-3; 9 nucleotides agree with TRBD2. CDR1 and CDR2 (germline): MNHNS, SASEGT. V shed 6 bases and J 1 base; nucleotides not matched to a gene: 2. The CDR3 consists of 14 residues. The chain's CDR3 is CASSRTSGTDTQYF. Here the CDR3 DNA reads TGTGCCAGCAGCAGGACTAGCGGCACAGATACGCAGTATTTT.

The chain employs TRBV25-1 and TRBJ2-1; D gene uncertain. This CDR3 has 12 amino acids. The V end lost 9 bases, the J end lost 8 bases, and 14 bases lay between the germline ends. The germline CDR1 and CDR2 sequences are MGHDK and SYGVNS. The DNA for the CDR3 is TGTGCCAGTGCGTTGAGGTTGGATGAGCAGTTCTTC. It encodes CASALRLDEQFF.

The count of this clone is one. The V call is TRBV5-1, the J call TRBJ2-1; the D gene is possibly TRBD2 (5 bases). Trimming shortened V by 0 bases and J by 7 bases, and 8 bases separated the two germline ends. The CDR3 totals 13 residues. Germline assignment: CDR1 SGHRS and CDR2 YFSETQ. The DNA of the CDR3 is TGCGCCAGCAGCTTGGTAGAGGGAAATGAGCAGTTCTTC. Its protein product is CASSLVEGNEQFF.

This clone was found once. This chain connects TRBV29-1 to TRBJ2-5, with TRBD2 matching 13 bases. This CDR3 region has 15 residues. CDR1 and CDR2 (germline): SQVTM, ANQGSEA. The ends lost 4 bases at V and 1 base at J; junction bases unmatched: 3. As DNA, the CDR3 is TGCAGCGTTGTGGGGACTAGCGGGACCCAAGAGACCCAGTACTTC. Translation gives CSVVGTSGTQETQYF.

This chain joins TRBV27 and TRBJ2-1, with TRBD2 identical over 13 bases. The length of the CDR3 is 18 residues. Trimming cost V 8 bases and J 6 bases; bases outside gene matches: 16. Germline V lookup: CDR1 MNHEY, CDR2 SMNVEV (reference sequence). DNA for the CDR3: TGTGCCAGCGGACCGGGACTAGCGGGATTATGGGGTAGCAATGAGCAGTTCTTC. Its translation is CASGPGLAGLWGSNEQFF.

The chain couples TRBV5-1 to TRBJ2-7, with 9 bases aligning to TRBD1. V shed 4 bases, J shed 2 bases, and the junction held 7 bases outside the gene matches. This CDR3 comprises 15 residues. The germline CDR1 and CDR2 sequences are SGHRS and YFSETQ. The chain's CDR3 is CASSQGQGTPYEQYF. DNA for the CDR3: TGCGCCAGCAGCCAGGGACAGGGAACGCCCTACGAGCAGTACTTC.

This sequence joins TRBV28 and TRBJ2-2; D perhaps matches TRBD2 (6 bases). V was shortened by 0 bases and J by 0 bases, with 17 bases between the two germline ends. CDR3 length: 19 amino acids. Germline V gives CDR1 MDHEN, CDR2 SYDVKM. The DNA of the CDR3 is TGTGCCAGCAGTTTATGGGAGGGCGTAGGCGGGACGAACACCGGGGAGCTGTTTTTT. It encodes CASSLWEGVGGTNTGELFF.

The genes are TRBV27 and TRBJ1-2; no clear D. The CDR3 totals 14 residues. V dropped 3 bases and J dropped 8 bases, with 16 bases sitting between them. CDR1 MNHEY and CDR2 SMNVEV come from the germline V gene (reference sequence). This chain's CDR3 is CASSLAGPDRGYTF. CDR3 DNA: TGTGCCAGCAGTTTGGCCGGACCAGACCGAGGCTACACCTTC.

The gene calls are TRBV28 and TRBJ1-1; TRBD1 matches at 8 bases. Trimming cost V 7 bases and J 1 base; bases outside gene matches: 14. The CDR3 loop spans 17 amino acids. CDR1 is MDHEN and CDR2 is SYDVKM in the germline V gene. The CDR3 bases are TGTGCCAGCATACCCACCTCCTCAGGGGGCCCGAACACTGAAGCTTTCTTT. It codes for CASIPTSSGGPNTEAFF.

V and J are TRBV6-1 and TRBJ2-7, with D possibly matching TRBD1 (6 bases). Trimming removed 7 bases at V and 5 bases at J, with 9 bases between. Germline V gene lookup returns CDR1 MNHNS and CDR2 SASEGT. The CDR3 extends over 11 amino acids. Here the CDR3 reads CASTYRDEQYF. In DNA, the CDR3 is TGTGCCAGCACCTACAGGGACGAGCAGTACTTC.

This clone is a singleton in its sample. CDR3: CASTPPPPGVTEAFF. CDR3 nucleotides: TGTGCCAGTACCCCACCCCCCCCGGGAGTCACTGAAGCTTTCTTT. The genes are TRBV19 and TRBJ1-1; D not resolved. The CDR3 has 15 residues. CDR1 is LNHDA and CDR2 is SQIVND in the germline V gene (reference sequence). Trimming left V 7 bases short and J 4 bases short, with 19 bases between.

This clone occurred a few times. This chain uses TRBV18 with TRBJ1-1; tentatively, D is TRBD1 (5 bases). The V end was cut by 2 bases, the J end by 3 bases, with 19 bases between. Looked up from germline, CDR1 is KGHSH and CDR2 is LQKENI. This CDR3 has 17 residues. The CDR3 bases are TGTGCCAGCTCACCATCATCCGGGGCAGGTGGCGACACTGAAGCTTTCTTT. Protein sequence: CASSPSSGAGGDTEAFF.